The clone carrying this TCR beta chain was recorded a few times. Across about two dozen US areas, participants ranged in age from about 18 to 90 years. Participant reports of clinical history set cohort assignment. These data belong to a study of blood T cell repertoires in COVID-19. The wider study: Whether acute or convalescent, the COVID-19 samples came from the United States, Italy and Spain. T cells, B-cell-depleted T cells, or PBMCs provided the cDNA or gDNA that served as material.

This table comes from immunoSEQ multiplex PCR, and its TCRdb copy is limited to in-frame clones, with some not included. The table lists about 160,000 clones, over 75% of them singletons, with about 5% in the top ten. The receptor comes from a woman in her thirties or forties with acute COVID-19. Material for sequencing was PBMCs or T cells enriched from blood (not recorded which).

The CDR3 DNA reads TGTGCCTGGAGTCCCCCGGGACAGGCGTCCTACGAGCAGTACTTC. Encoded protein: CAWSPPGQASYEQYF. The V gene is TRBV30, the J gene TRBJ2-7, with 8 nucleotides matching TRBD1. This CDR3 spans 15 amino acids. Germline CDR1 GTSNPN, CDR2 SVGIG (reference sequence). The ends lost 2 bases at V and 1 base at J; junction bases unmatched: 7.